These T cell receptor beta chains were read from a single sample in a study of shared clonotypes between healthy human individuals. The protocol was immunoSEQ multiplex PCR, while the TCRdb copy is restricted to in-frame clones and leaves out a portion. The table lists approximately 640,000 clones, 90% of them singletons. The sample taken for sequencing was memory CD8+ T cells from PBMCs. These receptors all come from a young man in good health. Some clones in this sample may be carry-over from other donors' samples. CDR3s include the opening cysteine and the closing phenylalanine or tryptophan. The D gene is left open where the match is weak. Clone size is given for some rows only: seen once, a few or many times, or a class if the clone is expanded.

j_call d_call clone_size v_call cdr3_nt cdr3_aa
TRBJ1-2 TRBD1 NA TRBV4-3 TGCGCCAGCAGCCAAGGGGCCGTGGGACAGGGAGAAGACTATGGCTACACCTTC CASSQGAVGQGEDYGYTF
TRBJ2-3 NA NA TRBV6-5 TGTGCCAGCAGTTACGGGCGTTTTGGTACGCAGTATTTT CASSYGRFGTQYF
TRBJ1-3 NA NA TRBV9 TGTGCCAGCAGTGACGGAAACACCATATATTTT CASSDGNTIYF
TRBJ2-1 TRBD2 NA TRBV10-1 TGCGCCAGCAGTGATTATAGCGGGCCCGGCTACAATGAGCAGTTCTTC CASSDYSGPGYNEQFF
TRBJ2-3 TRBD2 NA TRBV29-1 TGCAGCGTTGAACACCCCCCTAGCGGGAGGGCCGCAGATACGCAGTATTTT CSVEHPPSGRAADTQYF
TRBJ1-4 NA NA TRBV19 TGTGCCAGCAGTGAAATGGGAGTCGTAGGTGAAAAACTGTTTTTT CASSEMGVVGEKLFF
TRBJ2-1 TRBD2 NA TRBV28 TGTGCCAGCAGTCCCCTCTTCGCGCGGGAGGCCCTCATTTCCTACAATGAGCAGTTCTTC CASSPLFAREALISYNEQFF
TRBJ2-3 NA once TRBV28 TGTGCCAGCAGACGGAGGGGAGGGGGGGACACAGATACGCAGTATTTT CASRRRGGGDTDTQYF
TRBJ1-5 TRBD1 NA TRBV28 TGTGCCAGCAGTTCGGACAGGGGGCGGTTAAGGAATCAGCCCCAGCATTTT CASSSDRGRLRNQPQHF
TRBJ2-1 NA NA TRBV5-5 TGTGCCAGCAGCTGGAAGTTTAATGAGCAGTTCTTC CASSWKFNEQFF
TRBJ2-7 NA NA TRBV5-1 TGCGCCAGCAGCATGTCCCGGCTTCCGTCCTACGAGCAGTACTTC CASSMSRLPSYEQYF
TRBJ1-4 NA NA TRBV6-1 TGTGCCAGCAGTGAAGACGCGGTCCACTACGTTGAAAAACTGTTTTTT CASSEDAVHYVEKLFF
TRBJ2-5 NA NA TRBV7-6 TGTGCCAGCAGCTCGACGGGACGTCCTGGGGAGACCCAGTACTTC CASSSTGRPGETQYF
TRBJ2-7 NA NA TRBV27 TGTGCCAGCAGCCAGTTTGGGGCCAGCCCCTACGAGCAGTACTTC CASSQFGASPYEQYF
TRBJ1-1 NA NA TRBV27 TGTGCCAGCAGTTTGGCGGGGGCGTCCACTGAAGCTTTCTTT CASSLAGASTEAFF
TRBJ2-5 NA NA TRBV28 TGTGCCAGCAGTTTATCGGCCGGGGCAGCCATCCAAGAGACCCAGTACTTC CASSLSAGAAIQETQYF
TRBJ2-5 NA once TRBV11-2 TGTGCCAGCAGCTTAGGGGGGCCGGAGACCCAGTACTTC CASSLGGPETQYF